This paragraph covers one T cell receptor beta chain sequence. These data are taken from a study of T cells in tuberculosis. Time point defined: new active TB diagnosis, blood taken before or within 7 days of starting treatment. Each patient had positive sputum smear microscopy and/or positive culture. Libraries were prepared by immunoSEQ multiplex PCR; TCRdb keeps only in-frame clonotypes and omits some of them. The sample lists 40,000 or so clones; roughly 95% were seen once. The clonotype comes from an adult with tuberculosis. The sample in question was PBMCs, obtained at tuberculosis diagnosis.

CDR3 loop: CASSRRRENSPLHF. The CDR3 DNA reads TGTGCCAGCAGCCGGAGACGGGAAAATTCACCCCTCCACTTT. This chain joins TRBV28 and TRBJ1-6; D is undetermined. Trimming shortened V by 6 bases and J by 7 bases, and 13 bases separated the two germline ends. Germline assignment: CDR1 MDHEN and CDR2 SYDVKM. The CDR3 is 14 amino acids.